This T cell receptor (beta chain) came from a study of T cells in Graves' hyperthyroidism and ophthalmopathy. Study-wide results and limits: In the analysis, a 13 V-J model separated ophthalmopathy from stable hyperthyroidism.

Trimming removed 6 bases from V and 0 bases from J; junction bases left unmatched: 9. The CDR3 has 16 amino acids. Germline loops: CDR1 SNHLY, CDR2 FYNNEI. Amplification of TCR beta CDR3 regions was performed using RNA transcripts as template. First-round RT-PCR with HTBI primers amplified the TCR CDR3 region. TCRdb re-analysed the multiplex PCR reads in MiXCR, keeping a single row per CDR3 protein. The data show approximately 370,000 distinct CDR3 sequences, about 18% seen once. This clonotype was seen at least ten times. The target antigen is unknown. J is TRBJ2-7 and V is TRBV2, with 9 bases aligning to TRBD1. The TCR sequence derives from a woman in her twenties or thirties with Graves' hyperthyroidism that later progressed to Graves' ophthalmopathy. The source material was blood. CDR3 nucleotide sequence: TGTGCCAGCAGGTTCCACCGGGACAGGGACTCCTACGAGCAGTACTTC. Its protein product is CASRFHRDRDSYEQYF.